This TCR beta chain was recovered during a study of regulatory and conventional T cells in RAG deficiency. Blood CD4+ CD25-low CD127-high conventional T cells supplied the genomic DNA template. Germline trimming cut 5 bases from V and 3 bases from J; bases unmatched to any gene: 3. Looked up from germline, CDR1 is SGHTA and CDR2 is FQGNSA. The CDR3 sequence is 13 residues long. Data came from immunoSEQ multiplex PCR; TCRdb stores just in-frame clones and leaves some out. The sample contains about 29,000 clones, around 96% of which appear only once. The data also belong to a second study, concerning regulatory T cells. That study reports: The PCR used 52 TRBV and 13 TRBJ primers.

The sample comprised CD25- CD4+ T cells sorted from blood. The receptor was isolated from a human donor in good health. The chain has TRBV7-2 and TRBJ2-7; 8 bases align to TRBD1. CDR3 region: CASSHGQGYEQYF. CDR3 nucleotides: TGTGCCAGCAGCCACGGACAGGGCTACGAGCAGTACTTC.